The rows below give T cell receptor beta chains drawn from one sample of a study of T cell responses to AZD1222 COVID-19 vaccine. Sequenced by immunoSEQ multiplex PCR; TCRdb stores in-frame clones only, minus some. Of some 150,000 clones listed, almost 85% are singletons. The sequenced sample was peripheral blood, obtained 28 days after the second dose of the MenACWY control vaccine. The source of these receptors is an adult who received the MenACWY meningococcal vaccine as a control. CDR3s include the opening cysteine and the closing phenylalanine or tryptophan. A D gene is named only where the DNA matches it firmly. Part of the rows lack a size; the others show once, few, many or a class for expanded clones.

CDR3: CASSKEGSGVAKNIQYF
DNA: TGTGCCAGCAGCAAAGAGGGATCGGGAGTAGCCAAAAACATTCAGTACTTC
J: TRBJ2-4
size: NA
V: TRBV21-1
D: NA

CDR3: CSASFPVRQNEAFF
DNA: TGCAGTGCTAGTTTCCCGGTACGACAAAATGAAGCTTTCTTT
J: TRBJ1-1
size: NA
V: TRBV20-1
D: NA

CDR3: CASSLSARTGELFF
DNA: TGTGCCAGCAGCTTAAGTGCGAGGACCGGGGAGCTGTTTTTT
J: TRBJ2-2
size: NA
V: TRBV7-9
D: NA

CDR3: CASSLVRAMLDTGELFF
DNA: TGCGCCAGCAGCTTGGTCAGGGCTATGCTAGACACCGGGGAGCTGTTTTTT
J: TRBJ2-2
size: NA
V: TRBV5-1
D: NA

CDR3: CASSPRPGGQFRISNQPQHF
DNA: TGTGCCAGCAGTCCCCGGCCAGGGGGGCAATTTAGAATTAGCAATCAGCCCCAGCATTTT
J: TRBJ1-5
size: NA
V: TRBV28
D: TRBD1

CDR3: CSARTKSEAFF
DNA: TGCAGTGCTCGGACAAAGTCTGAAGCTTTCTTT
J: TRBJ1-1
size: NA
V: TRBV20-1
D: NA

CDR3: CASSPPLDRGLPYEQYF
DNA: TGTGCCAGCAGTCCTCCCTTGGACAGGGGCCTTCCGTACGAGCAGTACTTC
J: TRBJ2-7
size: once
V: TRBV6-6
D: TRBD1

CDR3: CASSLGERLKQFF
DNA: TGTGCCAGCAGCTTAGGGGAACGGCTAAAGCAGTTCTTC
J: TRBJ2-1
size: once
V: TRBV7-2
D: NA

CDR3: CASSQTFGKSGNTIYF
DNA: TGTGCCAGCAGCCAGACGTTCGGGAAGTCTGGAAACACCATATATTTT
J: TRBJ1-3
size: NA
V: TRBV11-2
D: NA

CDR3: CASSPPGVETQYF
DNA: TGTGCCAGCAGCCCGCCCGGTGTGGAGACCCAGTACTTC
J: TRBJ2-5
size: NA
V: TRBV5-4
D: NA

CDR3: CSVTGGPEAFF
DNA: TGCAGCGTGACGGGGGGGCCTGAAGCTTTCTTT
J: TRBJ1-1
size: once
V: TRBV29-1
D: NA

CDR3: CASSPDRSSYNEQFF
DNA: TGTGCCAGTAGCCCGGACAGGAGCTCCTACAATGAGCAGTTCTTC
J: TRBJ2-1
size: once
V: TRBV19
D: TRBD1

CDR3: CASSKTPPDYNEQFF
DNA: TGTGCCAGCAGCAAGACACCACCTGACTACAATGAGCAGTTCTTC
J: TRBJ2-1
size: NA
V: TRBV28
D: NA

CDR3: CASSKNSNQPQHF
DNA: TGTGCCAGCAGCAAAAATAGCAATCAGCCCCAGCATTTT
J: TRBJ1-5
size: NA
V: TRBV9
D: NA

CDR3: CASSQDLGTRATGELFF
DNA: TGCGCCAGCAGCCAAGATCTTGGCACTAGGGCCACCGGGGAGCTGTTTTTT
J: TRBJ2-2
size: NA
V: TRBV4-3
D: NA

CDR3: CATHQGGPQHF
DNA: TGTGCCACCCATCAGGGGGGGCCCCAGCATTTT
J: TRBJ1-5
size: NA
V: TRBV28
D: TRBD1

CDR3: CATRVLSGGRNTEAFF
DNA: TGTGCCACAAGGGTATTGAGCGGTGGGAGGAACACTGAAGCTTTCTTT
J: TRBJ1-1
size: few
V: TRBV27
D: NA

CDR3: CASSPGQGATNSPLHF
DNA: TGTGCCAGCTCACCGGGACAGGGGGCGACCAATTCACCCCTCCACTTT
J: TRBJ1-6
size: NA
V: TRBV18
D: TRBD1